The clone carrying this T cell receptor (beta chain) was seen a few times. Its antigen is currently unknown. Every donor was a healthy Caucasian. The CDR3 sequence is 13 residues long. Germline V gene lookup returns CDR1 MDHEN and CDR2 SYDVKM. Trimming took off 4 bases at V and 11 bases at J, with 17 bases between the two ends. The data were taken from a study of identical twins. Study-wide findings and caveats: Whereas memory repertoires showed no such difference, abundant cord blood beta clonotypes carried fewer insertions. Models predicted too little out-of-frame TCR alpha sharing in monozygotic twins.

Template switching added a universal primer binding site, and final cDNA carried unique molecular identifiers. TCRdb called the 5' RACE reads again in MiXCR, with one record for every CDR3 protein. The table has 460,000 or so distinct CDR3 sequences, 14% seen once. These data were also filed under a second study, of yellow fever vaccine responses in identical twins.

The sequenced sample was CD4+ T cells sorted from blood. This receptor was obtained from a woman between 18 and 30 years old in good health. The chain uses TRBV28 and TRBJ1-1; D call uncertain. The CDR3: CASSSPNRYSAFF. The CDR3 DNA reads as TGTGCCAGCAGTTCACCCAACCGCTATAGCGCTTTCTTT.